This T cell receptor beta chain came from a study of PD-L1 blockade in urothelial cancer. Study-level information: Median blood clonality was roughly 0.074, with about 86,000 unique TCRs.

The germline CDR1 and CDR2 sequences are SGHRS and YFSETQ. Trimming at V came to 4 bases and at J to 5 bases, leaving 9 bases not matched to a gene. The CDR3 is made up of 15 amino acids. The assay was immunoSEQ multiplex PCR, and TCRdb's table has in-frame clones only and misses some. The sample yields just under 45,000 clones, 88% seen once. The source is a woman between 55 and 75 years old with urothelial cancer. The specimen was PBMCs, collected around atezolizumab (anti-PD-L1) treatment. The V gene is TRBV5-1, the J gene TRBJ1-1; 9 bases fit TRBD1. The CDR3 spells CASSREQGASTEAFF. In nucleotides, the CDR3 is TGCGCCAGCAGCCGGGAACAGGGGGCGAGTACTGAAGCTTTCTTT.